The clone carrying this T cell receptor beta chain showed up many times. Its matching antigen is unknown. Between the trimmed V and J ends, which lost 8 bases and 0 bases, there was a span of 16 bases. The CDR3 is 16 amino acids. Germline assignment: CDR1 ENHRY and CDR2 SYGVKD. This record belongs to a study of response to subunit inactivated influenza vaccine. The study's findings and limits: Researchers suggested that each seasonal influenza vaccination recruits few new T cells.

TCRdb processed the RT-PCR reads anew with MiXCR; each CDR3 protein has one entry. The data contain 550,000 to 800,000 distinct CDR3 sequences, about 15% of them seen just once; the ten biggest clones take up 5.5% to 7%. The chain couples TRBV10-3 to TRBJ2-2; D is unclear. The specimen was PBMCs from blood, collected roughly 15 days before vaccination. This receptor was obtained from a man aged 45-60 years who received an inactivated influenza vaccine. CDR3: CAILDLETANTGELFF. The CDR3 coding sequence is TGTGCCATCTTAGATCTCGAGACGGCGAACACCGGGGAGCTGTTTTTT.